This paragraph reports one T cell receptor beta chain. The CDR3 is 16 residues long. Germline loops: CDR1 SGHTA, CDR2 FQGNSA. With 3 bases clipped from V and 7 bases from J, the junction kept 8 bases outside the gene matches. TCRdb redid the calling of the reads with MiXCR, one entry per CDR3 protein. The table records 9,000 or so distinct CDR3 sequences, roughly 27% of them present only once. This record belongs to a study of liver allograft versus peripheral blood T cells. Study overall: Transplanted-liver and recipient peripheral blood T cell receptor repertoires were compared.

The TCR comes from a human patient who had a liver transplant. Some T cells may be supplied by the graft donor. This chain joins TRBV7-2 and TRBJ2-1; TRBD2 matches 11 bases. The chain's CDR3 is CASSFEGLAGRNEQFF. The CDR3 DNA sequence: TGTGCCAGCAGCTTTGAAGGACTAGCGGGTCGGAATGAGCAGTTCTTC.